The clone carrying this T cell receptor beta chain was detected many times. Its antigen is unknown. Mismatch with germline at one junction end may stem from a read error. TCRdb passed the reads through MiXCR, listing each CDR3 protein once. Of about 830,000 distinct CDR3 sequences in the sample, roughly 33% are singletons; the top ten hold around 12%. The source of the sample is a study of T cell repertoires in cytomegalovirus infection. Study background: The study used recently identified HLA-C-restricted and well-studied HLA-B-restricted CMV epitopes. Public TCR beta signatures provided an indication of both CMV infection and a matching HLA type. Study-wide results and limits: CMV carriers with the relevant HLA were identified by cumulative public TCR beta family frequency. CMV-specific TCR beta clonotypes restricted by HLA-C dominated the ex vivo response.

The CDR3 contains 14 residues. Germline V gene data show CDR1 as SSHAT and CDR2 as FNYEAQ (reference sequence). This TCR was sampled from a human donor in good health (CMV status not recorded). Some clones in this sample may be carry-over from other donors' samples. The chain employs TRBV7-7 and TRBJ2-3; 7 nucleotides line up with TRBD2. Sequencing used cultured CD8+ T cells from PBMCs, obtained from culture after CMV antigen stimulation. The CDR3 sequence: CASSFGGSTDTQYF. CDR3 nucleotide sequence: TGTGCTAGCAGCTTCGGGGGGAGCACAGATACGCAGTATTTT.